This T cell receptor (beta chain) was recorded in a study of T-cell reconstitution after alpha-beta-depleted transplantation in children. CDR1 and CDR2 (germline): SEHNR, FQNEAQ (reference sequence). V was cut by 1 base and J by 4 bases, with 7 bases left in between. The CDR3 has 13 amino acids. Unique molecular identifiers tagged the TCRbeta library. TCRdb reprocessed the PCR reads with MiXCR, giving one entry per CDR3 protein. The sample gives about 600,000 distinct CDR3 sequences, about 10% of which show up once; roughly 4% is in the top ten. Many counts were recorded for this clonotype. This sample comprised PBMCs from the stem cell graft donor, obtained from the stem cell graft. This receptor was taken from a human donor who donated a stem cell graft to a child with acute myeloid leukemia. The chain has TRBV7-9 and TRBJ1-2; D gene uncertain. CDR3 in amino acids: CASSLVLAYGYTF. The CDR3 DNA sequence: TGTGCCAGCAGCTTAGTCTTAGCCTATGGCTACACCTTC.